Described below is a single TCR beta chain sequence and its context. This specimen comes from a study of blood T cell repertoires in COVID-19. Study details: Spain, Italy and the United States supplied samples that represented acute and convalescent COVID-19.

Germline lookup yields CDR1 SGHTA and CDR2 FQGTGA. CDR3 length: 15 amino acids. J lost 4 bases, V lost 4 bases, and 1 base had no gene match. Seattle cases were enrolled at active infection and followed longitudinally. Libraries were prepared by immunoSEQ multiplex PCR; TCRdb keeps only in-frame clonotypes and omits some of them. In the table there are approximately 150,000 clones, almost 85% of which are singletons. The TCR sequence derives from a woman aged 80 or over with COVID-19, enrolled during active disease. Sequencing was performed on peripheral blood. The rearrangement uses TRBV7-3 and TRBJ2-1, with TRBD2 identical over 13 bases. The CDR3 sequence is CASSWTSGSYNEQFF. The CDR3 nucleotides read TGTGCCAGCAGCTGGACTAGCGGGAGTTACAATGAGCAGTTCTTC.